The clone carrying this T cell receptor (beta chain) was counted a single time. Its antigen is still unknown. The PCR had 60 Vbeta and 13 Jbeta primers. Clones were sequenced by immunoSEQ multiplex PCR, and TCRdb holds only the in-frame ones, with some missing. The sample lists 110,000 or so clones, over 65% occurring once. This sample is part of a study of cytomegalovirus exposure and HLA in healthy donors. General study points: Earlier analysis looked at TCR beta V segments, and most were productive about 87% or about 30% of the time. TCR beta V- and J-gene trimming was later associated with a missense DCLRE1C variant.

Germline V gene lookup returns CDR1 SGHRS and CDR2 YFSETQ. Trimming took 4 bases from V and 1 from J; bases not matched to a gene: 6. CDR3 size: 16 residues. This clonotype originated in a woman aged 40-49 years in good health and CMV-seropositive. The chain recombines TRBV5-1 with TRBJ2-2, with 8 bases aligning to TRBD1. The sample consisted of PBMCs. CDR3 amino acids: CASSKDRALNTGELFF. CDR3 sequence (DNA): TGCGCCAGCAGCAAGGACAGGGCCCTGAACACCGGGGAGCTGTTTTTT.